This is a list of T cell receptor beta chains from one sample in a study of Graves' ophthalmopathy and Graves' hyperthyroidism. A single record per CDR3 protein comes from TCRdb applying MiXCR to the multiplex PCR reads. Among approximately 700,000 distinct CDR3 sequences listed, about two fifths were seen once. The sample consisted of peripheral blood. These receptor sequences come from an adult man with Graves' ophthalmopathy. Both conserved end residues are part of each CDR3. Each record gives: J gene, D gene, clone size, V gene, CDR3 protein, CDR3 DNA. A D gene is named only where the DNA matches it firmly. Only part of the rows carry a size: once, few, many, or a class if the clone is expanded.

>TRBJ2-7|-|many|TRBV7-9
CASSLARYEQYF
TGTGCCAGCAGCTTAGCCCGCTACGAGCAGTACTTC
>TRBJ2-2|-|many|TRBV5-8
CASRVQGNTGELFF
TGTGCCAGCAGGGTGCAGGGGAACACCGGGGAGCTGTTTTTT
>TRBJ2-5|TRBD1|-|TRBV6-6
CASSYGSGQGGRSPQETQYF
TGTGCCAGCAGTTACGGATCAGGACAGGGGGGTAGGTCACCCCAAGAGACCCAGTACTTC
>TRBJ1-1|-|-|TRBV10-3
CASSLFGGNTEAFF
TGTGCCAGCAGTTTGTTCGGGGGGAACACTGAAGCTTTCTTT
>TRBJ2-2|-|many|TRBV24-1
CATEGHQNTGELFF
TGTGCCACCGAAGGACATCAAAACACCGGGGAGCTGTTTTTT
>TRBJ1-4|-|few|TRBV10-3
CAISDGVSLNEKLFF
TGTGCCATCAGTGATGGGGTGTCTCTTAATGAAAAACTGTTTTTT
>TRBJ2-7|-|many|TRBV19
CASSIGAPVFNEQYF
TGTGCCAGTAGTATAGGGGCACCGGTATTCAACGAGCAGTACTTC
>TRBJ1-2|TRBD1|many|TRBV9
CASSVGTGLAYGYTF
TGTGCCAGCAGCGTAGGGACAGGGCTAGCATATGGCTACACCTTC
>TRBJ2-5|-|-|TRBV4-2
CASSQDARQYF
TGTGCCAGCAGCCAGGATGCACGACAGTACTTC
>TRBJ2-3|TRBD2|-|TRBV19
CASSNRLAEPRDTQYF
TGTGCCAGTAGTAACCGACTAGCGGAGCCCAGGGATACGCAGTATTTT
>TRBJ1-5|-|many|TRBV25-1
CASSEVDSNQPQHF
TGTGCCAGCAGTGAAGTAGACAGCAATCAGCCCCAGCATTTT
>TRBJ2-2|-|-|TRBV19
CASRRASGELFF
TGTGCCAGTCGCCGGGCCTCTGGGGAGCTGTTTTTT
>TRBJ2-5|-|-|TRBV9
CASSVDDGSPRETQYF
TGTGCCAGCAGCGTAGACGACGGGAGTCCTAGGGAGACCCAGTACTTC
>TRBJ1-2|-|many|TRBV5-1
CASSPDGANYGYTF
TGCGCCAGCAGCCCGGACGGAGCTAACTATGGCTACACCTTC
>TRBJ1-2|-|many|TRBV12-3/TRBV12-4
CASSLEGNYGYTF
TGTGCCAGCAGTTTAGAGGGGAACTATGGCTACACCTTC
>TRBJ2-5|-|-|TRBV15
CATSSLGSGETQYF
TGTGCCACCAGCAGCCTAGGTAGTGGGGAGACCCAGTACTTC
>TRBJ1-5|-|many|TRBV19
CASRRNPGGQPQHF
TGTGCCAGTAGGCGAAACCCCGGGGGTCAGCCCCAGCATTTT
>TRBJ2-2|-|-|TRBV15
CATSRAGGSELFF
TGTGCCACCAGCAGAGCCGGGGGCAGTGAGCTGTTTTTT
>TRBJ1-1|-|-|TRBV24-1
CATSRGLNTEAFF
TGTGCCACCTCCCGGGGATTGAACACTGAAGCTTTCTTT
>TRBJ2-2|TRBD2|few|TRBV2
CASCRLAGGPGELFF
TGTGCCAGCTGCAGACTAGCGGGAGGACCCGGGGAGCTGTTTTTT
>TRBJ1-5|-|many|TRBV2
CASSVLGGDQPQHF
TGTGCCAGCAGTGTACTGGGGGGGGATCAGCCCCAGCATTTT
>TRBJ2-3|TRBD2|-|TRBV7-3
CASSSGTSTADTQYF
TGTGCCAGCAGCTCCGGGACTAGCACCGCAGATACGCAGTATTTT
>TRBJ2-7|-|many|TRBV14
CASSQLAGSGEQYF
TGTGCCAGCAGCCAACTAGCCGGATCGGGTGAGCAGTACTTC
>TRBJ1-3|-|-|TRBV7-9
CASSQEIQGTGNTIYF
TGCGCCAGCAGCCAAGAAATACAAGGGACTGGAAACACCATATATTTT
>TRBJ2-7|TRBD1|many|TRBV7-9
CASSMGQGAEEQYF
TGTGCCAGCTCCATGGGACAGGGGGCGGAAGAGCAGTACTTC
>TRBJ2-7|TRBD1|many|TRBV10-3
CAISVTGQGVDEQYF
TGTGCCATCAGTGTCACGGGACAGGGGGTAGACGAGCAGTACTTC
>TRBJ2-7|TRBD1|few|TRBV10-3
CASSTPRQGGSTRQYF
TGTGCCAGCAGTACTCCGAGACAGGGGGGATCTACGAGGCAGTACTTC
>TRBJ2-7|-|many|TRBV15
CATSSTWEYEQYF
TGTGCCACCAGCAGCACATGGGAGTACGAGCAGTACTTC
>TRBJ1-1|-|-|TRBV7-9
CASSGGGGTEAFF
TGTGCCAGCAGTGGCGGGGGCGGCACTGAAGCTTTCTTT
>TRBJ2-7|TRBD2|many|TRBV5-1
CASSPSASGMNEQYF
TGCGCCAGCAGCCCGTCAGCTAGCGGGATGAATGAGCAGTACTTC
>TRBJ1-3|-|few|TRBV7-8
CASSQDMSSGNTIYF
TGCGCCAGCAGCCAAGATATGAGCTCTGGAAACACCATATATTTT
>TRBJ2-5|TRBD2|many|TRBV7-6
CASSSLAGAPGPYF
TGTGCCAGCAGCTCCCTAGCGGGGGCCCCAGGGCCCTACTTC
>TRBJ2-2|-|-|TRBV4-3
CASSRVSRGELFF
TGCGCCAGCAGCCGGGTGTCTCGAGGGGAGCTGTTTTTT
>TRBJ2-5|TRBD2|many|TRBV20-1
CSAGWTSGDETQYF
TGCAGTGCTGGATGGACTAGCGGGGATGAGACCCAGTACTTC
>TRBJ2-7|-|many|TRBV5-6
CASSPSGGRKYF
TGTGCCAGCAGCCCCTCGGGGGGCCGGAAGTACTTC
>TRBJ1-1|-|-|TRBV6-1
CASRSQAGRAEAFF
TGTGCCAGCAGGTCACAGGCAGGCAGGGCTGAAGCTTTCTTT
>TRBJ2-6|-|-|TRBV11-2
CASSRALGGANVLTF
TGTGCCAGCAGTCGCGCCCTGGGGGGGGCCAACGTCCTGACTTTC
>TRBJ1-2|-|-|TRBV6-6
CASRSFSYGYTF
TGTGCCAGCAGATCCTTTTCTTATGGCTACACCTTC
>TRBJ1-1|TRBD1|few|TRBV12-5
CASGLSHTGQAEVREAFF
TGTGCTAGTGGTTTGTCCCACACCGGACAGGCCGAGGTACGGGAAGCTTTCTTT
>TRBJ1-2|-|-|TRBV9
CASSPAGPNNYGYTF
TGTGCCAGCTCGCCGGCCGGGCCGAATAACTATGGCTACACCTTC
>TRBJ2-7|TRBD1|many|TRBV13
CASSSPGQGVSYEQYF
TGTGCCAGCAGCTCACCGGGACAGGGGGTGTCTTACGAGCAGTACTTC
>TRBJ2-3|TRBD2|-|TRBV15
CATRKDRLAGGPSTDTQYF
TGTGCCACCAGAAAAGATCGGCTAGCGGGAGGGCCGAGCACAGATACGCAGTATTTT
>TRBJ2-2|-|few|TRBV7-2
CASSPTLGTGELFF
TGTGCCAGCAGCCCCACCCTAGGGACCGGGGAGCTGTTTTTT
>TRBJ2-7|-|few|TRBV7-6
CAPRACRSYEQYF
TGTGCCCCCAGGGCTTGTCGGTCCTACGAGCAGTACTTC
>TRBJ1-1|-|many|TRBV10-3
CAIKGLGDTEAFF
TGTGCCATCAAAGGACTAGGGGACACTGAAGCTTTCTTT
>TRBJ2-5|-|-|TRBV12-5
CASGLGPAAQETQYF
TGTGCTAGTGGTTTGGGGCCAGCCGCCCAAGAGACCCAGTACTTC
>TRBJ1-5|-|many|TRBV15
CATSRDLVAGLQPQHF
TGTGCCACCAGCAGAGATCTGGTGGCAGGACTTCAGCCCCAGCATTTT
>TRBJ2-3|TRBD2|-|TRBV7-9
CASNWDIAGGPDTQYF
TGTGCCAGCAATTGGGATATAGCGGGAGGGCCAGATACGCAGTATTTT
>TRBJ1-2|-|once|TRBV29-1
CRRRGNYGYTF
TGCAGACGGCGGGGAAACTATGGCTACACCTTC
>TRBJ2-5|-|-|TRBV7-2
CASRVGTQYF
TGTGCCAGCAGAGTTGGGACCCAGTACTTC
>TRBJ2-7|TRBD2|-|TRBV20-1
CSASTSDYEQYF
TGCAGTGCCTCGACTAGCGACTACGAGCAGTACTTC